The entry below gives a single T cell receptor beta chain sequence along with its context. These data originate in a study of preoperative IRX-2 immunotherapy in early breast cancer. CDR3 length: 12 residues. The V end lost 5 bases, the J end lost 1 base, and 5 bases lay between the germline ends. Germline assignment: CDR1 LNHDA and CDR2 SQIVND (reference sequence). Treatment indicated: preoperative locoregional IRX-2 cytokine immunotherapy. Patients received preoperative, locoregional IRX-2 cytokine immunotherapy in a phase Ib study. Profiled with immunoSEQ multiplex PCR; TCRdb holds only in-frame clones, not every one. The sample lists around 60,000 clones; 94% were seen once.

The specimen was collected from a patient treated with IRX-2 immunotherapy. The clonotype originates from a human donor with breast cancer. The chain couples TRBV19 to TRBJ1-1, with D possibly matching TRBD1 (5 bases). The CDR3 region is CASSQGNTEAFF. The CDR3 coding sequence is TGTGCCAGTAGTCAGGGGAACACTGAAGCTTTCTTT.